Each of the 10 T cell receptor beta chains below was sequenced from the same sample in a study of blood T cell repertoires in COVID-19. The table came from immunoSEQ multiplex PCR; TCRdb's copy has only in-frame clones and leaves some out. The sample holds 130,000 or so clones; 84% are singletons and the top ten take roughly 13%. Sequencing input: peripheral blood. All receptors come from a human donor in a cohort sampled during active COVID-19.

This sequence joins TRBV5-5 and TRBJ1-1; 8 bases are a match to TRBD1. The CDR3 covers 18 residues. Germline V gene lookup returns CDR1 SGHKS and CDR2 YYEKEE (reference sequence). Trimming took 0 bases from V and 3 from J; bases not matched to a gene: 13. CDR3 sequence: CASSLGKGQAPAYTEAFF. The CDR3 DNA follows: TGTGCCAGCAGCTTGGGGAAGGGACAGGCGCCCGCTTACACTGAAGCTTTCTTT.

The chain recombines TRBV30 with TRBJ2-2, with 14 positions matching TRBD2. The CDR3 length is 16 residues. Germline loops: CDR1 GTSNPN, CDR2 SVGIG (reference sequence). Unmatched junction bases numbered 7, after V lost 8 bases and J lost 2 bases. The CDR3, as DNA: TGTGCCGGACTGGGACTAGCGGGGGCTAACACCGGGGAGCTGTTTTTT. As protein: CAGLGLAGANTGELFF.

The chain carries TRBV15 and TRBJ2-7, with TRBD1 matching over 7 bases. The CDR3 is 15 amino acids. Germline V gives CDR1 LNHNV, CDR2 YYDKDF (reference sequence). V lost 1 base to trimming and J lost 4 bases; unmatched junction nucleotides: 7. CDR3 nucleotide sequence: TGTGCCACCAGCAGAGGGGCCGGGACAGCTTACGAGCAGTACTTC. Translating gives CATSRGAGTAYEQYF. The complete variable domain, with remaining parts taken from reference TRBV15 and TRBJ2-7, reads DAMVIQNPRYQVTQFGKPVTLSCSQTLNHNVMYWYQQKSSQAPKLLFHYYDKDFNNEADTPDNFQSRRPNTSFCFLDIRSPGLGDTAMYLCATSRGAGTAYEQYFGPGTRLTVT.

The chain joins TRBV6-6 to TRBJ2-7; TRBD1 aligns across 10 bases. Germline V gene lookup returns CDR1 MNHNY and CDR2 SVGAGI (reference sequence). Germline trimming cut 5 bases from V and 5 bases from J; bases unmatched to any gene: 12. This CDR3 has 16 amino acids. The DNA of the CDR3 is TGTGCCAGCAGTAAACTCGCGGGGACAGGGGAAAACGAGCAGTACTTC. Translating gives CASSKLAGTGENEQYF.

This chain joins TRBV28 and TRBJ2-7, with 11 bases that match TRBD1. The ends lost 8 bases at V and 0 bases at J; junction bases unmatched: 3. There are 14 residues in the CDR3. The germline gives CDR1 MDHEN, CDR2 SYDVKM. CDR3: CASQGQGVSYEQYF. In DNA, the CDR3 is TGTGCCAGCCAGGGACAGGGGGTCTCCTACGAGCAGTACTTC.

The chain recombines TRBV3-1 (or the pseudogene TRBV3-2) with TRBJ1-4; 7 bases agree with TRBD1. Germline V gene data show CDR1 as LGHDT and CDR2 as YNNKEL (reference sequence). With V trimmed by 1 base and J by 4 bases, 3 bases remained unmatched. This CDR3 region has 15 residues. The CDR3 bases are TGTGCCAGCAGCCAAGTACGGGACAGTAATGAAAAACTGTTTTTT. The encoded protein is CASSQVRDSNEKLFF.

V is TRBV5-5 and J is TRBJ2-1; 7 positions agree with TRBD2. The length of the CDR3 is 12 residues. The germline CDR1 and CDR2 sequences are SGHKS and YYEKEE (reference sequence). V dropped 4 bases and J dropped 9; count of bases not matched to a gene: 4. The CDR3 sequence is CASSTSVGEQFF. CDR3 bases: TGTGCCAGCAGCACTAGCGTCGGTGAGCAGTTCTTC.

This chain uses TRBV27 with TRBJ2-7, with D tentatively TRBD2 (7 bases). This CDR3 region has 12 residues. CDR1 and CDR2 (germline): MNHEY, SMNVEV (reference sequence). V lost 8 bases to trimming and J lost 6 bases, with 14 bases between them. The DNA of the CDR3 is TGTGCCAGCCAAGGGGGGGCGGGCGAGCAGTACTTC. Protein sequence: CASQGGAGEQYF.

Concerning this clone: Within the sample, other DNA sequences also encode this same CDR3. The J gene is TRBJ1-1, the V gene TRBV19; 8 bases are a match to TRBD1. The V gene end was trimmed by 5 bases and the J gene end by 1 base; junction bases not matched to a gene: 3. The CDR3 runs to 14 residues. Germline CDR1 is LNHDA and CDR2 is SQIVND (reference sequence). CDR3 in DNA: TGTGCCAGTAGTTCCGGGACAGGGAACACTGAAGCTTTCTTT. It yields the protein CASSSGTGNTEAFF.

This clone was counted between two and nine times. This chain joins TRBV20-1 and TRBJ2-1; the D is unclear. The germline CDR1 and CDR2 sequences are DFQATT and SNEGSKA (reference sequence). The V and J ends lost 1 base and 6 bases respectively, with 4 bases between them. The CDR3 length is 11 residues. The CDR3 protein is CSARAFNEQFF. The CDR3, as DNA: TGCAGTGCTAGAGCCTTCAATGAGCAGTTCTTC.